This TCR beta chain was documented in a study of radiation and T cells in renal cell carcinoma. Study background: Nephrectomy followed 15 Gy stereotactic body radiation by 4 weeks.

The CDR3 runs 15 residues. Germline V gene lookup returns CDR1 SGDLS and CDR2 YYNGEE. Trimming cost V 1 base and J 6 bases, with 14 bases left between them. Time point reported: blood 2 weeks post-SBRT. Treatment given: 15 Gy SBRT to primary tumor, nephrectomy 4 weeks later. Clear cell pathology was present in this patient's renal cell carcinoma. Some clones are missing from TCRdb's copy, which holds only in-frame ones; the method was immunoSEQ multiplex PCR. Of more than 65,000 clones in the sample, about 86% were seen once. The study, taken as a whole, reports: Top tumor clonotypes rose in blood 2 weeks post-radiation, then contracted.

In the case of this clone: As yet, its antigen is unknown.

The receptor comes from a woman in her 50s with renal cell carcinoma. The material was blood, obtained from a patient whose treatment included radiotherapy and nephrectomy. The chain carries TRBV9 and TRBJ1-5, with D perhaps matching TRBD1 (5 bases). CDR3 sequence (DNA): TGTGCCAGCAGCGTATCTGGGGCGGAAATTCAGCCCCAGCATTTT. Its translation: CASSVSGAEIQPQHF. The complete variable domain, with remaining parts taken from reference TRBV9 and TRBJ1-5, reads DSGVTQTPKHLITATGQRVTLRCSPRSGDLSVYWYQQSLDQGLQFLIQYYNGEERAKGNILERFSAQQFPDLHSELNLSSLELGDSALYFCASSVSGAEIQPQHFGDGTRLSIL.